The present TCR beta chain was sequenced within a study of breast tumors, draining lymph nodes, adjacent tissues. General study findings and limits: Tumor TCR diversity was below lymph nodes but above nontumor tissue. The lymph node origin of tumor T cells was framed as consistent with a hypothesis, not demonstrated. Data fit most tumor T cells coming from lymph node, expanding in tumor. Luminal-like breast cancer showed significantly greater tumor-nontumor repertoire similarity than basal-like breast cancer did.

This clonotype has ten or more counts. Its antigen remains unknown. A read error may account for a junction end that differs from germline. Axillary draining lymph nodes of breast cancer patients supplied the node samples. In TCRdb, the multiplex PCR reads were re-called with MiXCR into one record per CDR3 protein. This table holds 120,000 to 150,000 distinct CDR3 sequences, around a third found once. This sequence was found in a female donor with breast cancer. Some clones in this sample may be carry-over from other donors' samples. The sample consisted of axillary lymph node tissue.

CDR3 sequence (DNA): TGTGCCAGCAGCGTAGGGGGACAAGAAGAGACCCAGTCCTTC. Translated, it gives CASSVGGQEETQSF. The chain recombines TRBV9 with TRBJ2-5; D perhaps matches TRBD1 (6 bases). Germline V gene sequence: CDR1 SGDLS, CDR2 YYNGEE. The CDR3 is 14 amino acids. Full variable domain (missing parts from reference TRBV9 and TRBJ2-5): DSGVTQTPKHLITATGQRVTLRCSPRSGDLSVYWYQQSLDQGLQFLIQYYNGEERAKGNILERFSAQQFPDLHSELNLSSLELGDSALYFCASSVGGQEETQSFGPGTRLLVL.